Presented here are 18 T cell receptor beta chains from one specimen sequenced in a study of neoadjuvant anti-PD-1 for oral cavity cancer. Profiled with immunoSEQ multiplex PCR; TCRdb holds only in-frame clones, not every one. The table includes around 62,000 clones, around 80% detected once. This specimen consisted of PBMCs, obtained before nivolumab (anti-PD-1) treatment. The origin of the receptors is a person aged 40 to 85 with oral cavity squamous cell carcinoma.

This clone has only a few counts. This sequence joins TRBV6-5 and TRBJ2-7, with D hard to call. Germline V lookup: CDR1 MNHEY, CDR2 SVGAGI. V was trimmed by 6 bases and J by 3 bases, leaving 9 bases between them. This CDR3 contains 12 residues. CDR3 nucleotide sequence: TGTGCCAGCAGAACCACAATCTACGAGCAGTACTTC. It specifies CASRTTIYEQYF.

Only a few counts were recorded for this clone. The V call is TRBV28, the J call TRBJ1-5; a possible D gene is TRBD1 (5 bases). Trimming took 7 bases from V and 5 from J, leaving 12 bases between them. Germline V gene lookup returns CDR1 MDHEN and CDR2 SYDVKM. The CDR3 has 13 amino acids. Here the CDR3 reads CASMRQGHQPQHF. The CDR3 nucleotides read TGTGCCAGCATGCGGCAGGGTCATCAGCCCCAGCATTTT.

The chain joins TRBV25-1 to TRBJ1-4; TRBD1 matches 8 bases. CDR1 and CDR2 from the germline V gene are MGHDK and SYGVNS. The trim removed 6 bases at V and 5 bases at J, leaving 8 bases unmatched. This CDR3 has 15 residues. CDR3 DNA: TGTGCCAGCAGGGGGACAGGTGGTAAGAATGAAAAACTGTTTTTT. Its protein is CASRGTGGKNEKLFF.

The gene calls are TRBV6-6 and TRBJ2-5; D unresolved. The V end lost 8 bases, the J end lost 3 bases, and 4 bases lay between the germline ends. This CDR3 region has 10 residues. Germline CDR1 reads MNHNY; CDR2 reads SVGAGI (reference sequence). The CDR3 loop is CASGEETQYF. CDR3 in DNA: TGTGCCAGCGGGGAAGAGACCCAGTACTTC.

This clone is a singleton in its sample. The V call is TRBV14, the J call TRBJ2-3; 10 positions match TRBD1. The CDR3 is made up of 15 amino acids. V shed 6 bases and J 4 bases; nucleotides not matched to a gene: 7. CDR1 SGHDN and CDR2 FVKESK come from the germline V gene. The CDR3 is CASSLDRGRADTQYF. The CDR3 bases are TGTGCCAGCAGTCTCGACAGGGGGCGTGCAGATACGCAGTATTTT.

This sequence joins TRBV18 and TRBJ2-2; no definite D call. Germline V gene lookup returns CDR1 KGHSH and CDR2 LQKENI. The length of the CDR3 is 12 residues. Trimming cost V 6 bases and J 3 bases, with 5 bases left between them. DNA of the CDR3: TGTGCCAGCTCCCTCGACACCGGGGAGCTGTTTTTT. Its protein product is CASSLDTGELFF.

The chain recombines TRBV5-1 with TRBJ2-3, with D possibly being TRBD2 (5 bases). V dropped 0 bases and J dropped 5 bases, with 10 bases sitting between them. Germline-derived CDR1 and CDR2 are SGHRS and YFSETQ. This CDR3 has 14 residues. This chain's CDR3 is CASSLGGPIDTQYF. CDR3 bases: TGCGCCAGCAGCTTGGGAGGGCCAATAGATACGCAGTATTTT.

The chain joins TRBV6-1 to TRBJ2-7, with 7 positions matching TRBD1. CDR1 MNHNS and CDR2 SASEGT come from the germline V gene. The V segment lost 4 bases and the J segment 0 bases; nucleotides outside the gene matches: 6. The CDR3 runs to 15 residues. The CDR3 DNA sequence: TGTGCCAGCAGTGTCCGGGACAGAGGCTCCTACGAGCAGTACTTC. It specifies CASSVRDRGSYEQYF.

The chain employs TRBV7-9 and TRBJ1-1, with D perhaps TRBD1 (5 bases). The CDR3 is 16 amino acids. V shed 2 bases and J shed 1 base, with 14 bases lying between them. CDR1 is SEHNR and CDR2 is FQNEAQ in the germline V gene (reference sequence). The CDR3 protein is CASSLLRGIGNTEAFF. CDR3 bases: TGTGCCAGCAGCTTATTAAGGGGAATCGGGAACACTGAAGCTTTCTTT.

The chain uses TRBV18 and TRBJ2-7; 7 nucleotides align to TRBD1. The CDR3 spans 14 residues. The V and J ends lost 0 bases and 2 bases, in that order; junction bases with no gene match: 1. The V gene's germline CDR1 is KGHSH and CDR2 LQKENI. The CDR3 region is CASSPPGQTYEQYF. The CDR3 DNA follows: TGTGCCAGCTCACCACCGGGACAGACCTACGAGCAGTACTTC.

The chain recombines TRBV7-8 with TRBJ2-1; 7 nucleotides align to TRBD2. Germline V CDR1 and CDR2: SGHVS, FQNEAQ. The CDR3 has 14 amino acids. V lost 4 bases to trimming and J lost 6 bases; unmatched junction nucleotides: 6. This CDR3 is CASSSGGIRNEQFF. CDR3 bases: TGTGCCAGCAGCTCCGGGGGGATTCGCAATGAGCAGTTCTTC.

This chain joins TRBV29-1 and TRBJ2-7; D gene uncertain. V was cut by 2 bases and J by 6 bases, with 8 bases left in between. Germline V gives CDR1 SQVTM, CDR2 ANQGSEA. The CDR3 extends over 11 amino acids. CDR3 nucleotides: TGCAGCGTTGAAAAGACCAGCGAGCAGTACTTC. Its protein product is CSVEKTSEQYF.

The gene calls are TRBV11-2 and TRBJ1-1; no firm D call. V lost 1 base and J 2 bases, leaving 11 bases between the germline ends. Germline V gene sequence: CDR1 SGHAT, CDR2 FQNNGV. The CDR3 spans 15 residues. This chain's CDR3 is CASSLAVTGNTEAFF. As DNA, the CDR3 is TGTGCCAGCAGCTTAGCAGTAACGGGAAACACTGAAGCTTTCTTT.

The chain has TRBV30 and TRBJ1-1; TRBD1 is a possible D gene (5 bases). This CDR3 is 14 amino acids long. Between the trimmed V and J ends, which lost 2 bases and 5 bases, there was a span of 15 bases. Per germline, CDR1 GTSNPN and CDR2 SVGIG (reference sequence). This chain's CDR3 is CAWSLGTSGTEAFF. CDR3 nucleotide sequence: TGTGCCTGGAGTCTGGGGACCTCGGGGACTGAAGCTTTCTTT.

The chain combines TRBV5-4 with TRBJ2-1, with TRBD2 matching over 8 bases. The J segment lost 8 bases and the V segment lost 4 bases, leaving 11 bases of the junction unmatched. Germline-derived CDR1 and CDR2 are SGHNT and YYREEE (reference sequence). The CDR3 runs to 15 residues. This CDR3 is CASSPGGPLRDEQFF. The CDR3 DNA is TGTGCCAGCAGCCCGGGGGGGCCCCTAAGGGATGAGCAGTTCTTC.

The chain uses TRBV19 and TRBJ1-4; D might be TRBD1 (5 bases). The CDR3 is made up of 13 amino acids. The V end was cut by 5 bases, the J end by 8 bases, with 12 bases between. Germline-derived CDR1 and CDR2 are LNHDA and SQIVND (reference sequence). The CDR3 here is CASSEGAVEKLFF. CDR3 nucleotides: TGTGCCAGTAGTGAAGGGGCCGTCGAAAAACTGTTTTTT.

The chain links TRBV7-6 to TRBJ2-2; 9 bases fit TRBD1. CDR3 length: 17 residues. V lost 4 bases to trimming and J lost 6 bases; unmatched junction nucleotides: 12. Germline CDR1 and CDR2: SGHVS and FNYEAQ. CDR3 nucleotide sequence: TGTGCCAGCAGCTCCCCCGGACAGGGGAGAAGGTCCGGGGAGCTGTTTTTT. Translation: CASSSPGQGRRSGELFF.

The chain combines TRBV6-6 with TRBJ2-7; 7 nucleotides align to TRBD1. The V and J ends lost 7 bases and 3 bases, in that order; junction bases with no gene match: 3. Germline V gives CDR1 MNHNY, CDR2 SVGAGI (reference sequence). The CDR3 consists of 12 residues. As DNA, the CDR3 is TGTGCCAGCAAAGGACAGGTCTACGAGCAGTACTTC. Translating gives CASKGQVYEQYF.